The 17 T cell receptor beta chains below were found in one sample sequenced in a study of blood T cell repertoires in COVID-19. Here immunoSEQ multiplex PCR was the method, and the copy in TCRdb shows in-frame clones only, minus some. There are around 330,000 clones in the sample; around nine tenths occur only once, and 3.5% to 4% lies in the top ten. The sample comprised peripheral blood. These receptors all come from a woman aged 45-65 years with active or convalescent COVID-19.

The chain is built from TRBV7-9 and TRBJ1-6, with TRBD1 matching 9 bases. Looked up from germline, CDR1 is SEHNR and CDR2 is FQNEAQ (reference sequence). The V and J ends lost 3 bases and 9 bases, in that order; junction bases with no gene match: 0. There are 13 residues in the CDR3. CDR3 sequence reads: CASSLDRGSPLHF. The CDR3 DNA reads TGTGCCAGCAGCTTGGACAGGGGTTCACCCCTCCACTTT.

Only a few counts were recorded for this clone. DNA of the CDR3: TGTGCCAGCAGTTTCTGGAGAAGCAATCAGCCCCAGCATTTT. Protein sequence: CASSFWRSNQPQHF. The chain uses TRBV28 and TRBJ1-5; no firm D call. This CDR3 is 14 amino acids long. With 3 bases removed from V and 1 base from J, the gap between germline ends came to 7 bases. Germline V lookup: CDR1 MDHEN, CDR2 SYDVKM.

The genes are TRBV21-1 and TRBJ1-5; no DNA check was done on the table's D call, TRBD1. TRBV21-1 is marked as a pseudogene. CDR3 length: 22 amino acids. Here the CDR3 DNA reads TGTGCCAGCAGCAAAGCGAAACCTGGACCGGACAGGGGCGCATATAGCAATCAGCCCCAGCATTTT. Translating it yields CASSKAKPGPDRGAYSNQPQHF.

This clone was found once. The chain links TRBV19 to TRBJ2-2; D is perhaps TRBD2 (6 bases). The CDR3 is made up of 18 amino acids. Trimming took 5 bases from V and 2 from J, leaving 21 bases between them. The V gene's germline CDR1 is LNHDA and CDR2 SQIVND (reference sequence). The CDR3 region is CASSPSGGGVLNTGELFF. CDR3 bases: TGTGCCAGTAGTCCCTCCGGAGGAGGGGTACTTAACACCGGGGAGCTGTTTTTT.

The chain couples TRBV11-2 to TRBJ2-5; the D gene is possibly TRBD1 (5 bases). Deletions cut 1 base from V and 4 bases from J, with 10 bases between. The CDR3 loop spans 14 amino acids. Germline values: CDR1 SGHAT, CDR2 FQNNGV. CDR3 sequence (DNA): TGTGCCAGCAGCTTAGGGCAGGGCCTAGAGACCCAGTACTTC. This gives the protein CASSLGQGLETQYF.

CDR3 DNA: TGTGCCAGCAGTTATCAGGGACAAGGTCAGCCCCAGCATTTT. Translation: CASSYQGQGQPQHF. This chain connects TRBV6-2 or TRBV6-3 to TRBJ1-5; D possibly corresponds to TRBD1 (6 bases). The germline V gene has CDR1 MNHEY and CDR2 SVGEGT. The ends were cut back, 3 bases at V and 6 bases at J, with 12 bases in the middle. The CDR3 sequence is 14 residues long.

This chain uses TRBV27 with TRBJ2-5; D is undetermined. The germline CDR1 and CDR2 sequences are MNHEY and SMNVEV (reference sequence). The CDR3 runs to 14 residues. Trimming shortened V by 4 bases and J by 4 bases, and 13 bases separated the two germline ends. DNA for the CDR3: TGTGCCAGCAGTTCGTCCCTTTTTCCAGAGACCCAGTACTTC. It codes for CASSSSLFPETQYF.

The CDR3 DNA sequence: TGTGCCAGCAGCTTGGGACTAGCTGAGCAGTTCTTC. Translated, it gives CASSLGLAEQFF. The V and J genes are TRBV11-3 and TRBJ2-1; TRBD2 agrees at 9 bases. This CDR3 comprises 12 residues. Germline CDR1 SGHNT, CDR2 YENEEA. Trimming cost V 3 bases and J 9 bases; bases outside gene matches: 0. The complete variable domain, with remaining parts taken from reference TRBV11-3 and TRBJ2-1, reads EAGVVQSPRYKIIEKKQPVAFWCNPISGHNTLYWYLQNLGQGPELLIRYENEEAVDDSQLPKDRFSAERLKGVDSTLKIQPAELGDSAVYLCASSLGLAEQFFGPGTRLTVL.

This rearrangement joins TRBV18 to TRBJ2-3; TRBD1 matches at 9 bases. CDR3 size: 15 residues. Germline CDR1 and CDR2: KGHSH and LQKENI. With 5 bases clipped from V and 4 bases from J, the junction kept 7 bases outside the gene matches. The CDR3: CASSSRDREPDTQYF. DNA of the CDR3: TGTGCCAGCTCATCCCGGGACAGGGAACCAGATACGCAGTATTTT.

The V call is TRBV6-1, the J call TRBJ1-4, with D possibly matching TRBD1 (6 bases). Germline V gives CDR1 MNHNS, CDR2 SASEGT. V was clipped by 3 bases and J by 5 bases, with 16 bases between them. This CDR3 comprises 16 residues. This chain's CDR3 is CASSDQQGWGNEKLFF. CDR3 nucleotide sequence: TGTGCCAGCAGTGACCAACAGGGATGGGGGAATGAAAAACTGTTTTTT.

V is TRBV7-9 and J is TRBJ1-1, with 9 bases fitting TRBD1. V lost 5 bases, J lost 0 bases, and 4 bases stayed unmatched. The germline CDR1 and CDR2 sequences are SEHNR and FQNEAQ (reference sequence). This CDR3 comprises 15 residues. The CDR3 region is CASSARDRVNTEAFF. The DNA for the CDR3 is TGTGCCAGCAGCGCTAGGGACAGGGTGAACACTGAAGCTTTCTTT.

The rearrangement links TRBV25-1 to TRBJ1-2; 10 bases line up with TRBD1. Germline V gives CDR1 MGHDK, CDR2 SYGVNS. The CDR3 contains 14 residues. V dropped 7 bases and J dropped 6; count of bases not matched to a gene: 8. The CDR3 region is CASTSQGQGDGYTF. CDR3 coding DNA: TGTGCCAGCACCTCCCAAGGACAGGGGGATGGCTACACCTTC.

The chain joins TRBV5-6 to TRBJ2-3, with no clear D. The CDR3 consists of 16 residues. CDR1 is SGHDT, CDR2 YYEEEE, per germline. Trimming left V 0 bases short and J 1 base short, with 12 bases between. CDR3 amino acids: CASSLALRQGTDTQYF. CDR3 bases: TGTGCCAGCAGCTTGGCTCTCCGGCAGGGCACAGATACGCAGTATTTT. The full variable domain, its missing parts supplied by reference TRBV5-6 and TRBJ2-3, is DAGVTQSPTHLIKTRGQQVTLRCSPKSGHDTVSWYQQALGQGPQFIFQYYEEEERQRGNFPDRFSGHQFPNYSSELNVNALLLGDSALYLCASSLALRQGTDTQYFGPGTRLTVL.

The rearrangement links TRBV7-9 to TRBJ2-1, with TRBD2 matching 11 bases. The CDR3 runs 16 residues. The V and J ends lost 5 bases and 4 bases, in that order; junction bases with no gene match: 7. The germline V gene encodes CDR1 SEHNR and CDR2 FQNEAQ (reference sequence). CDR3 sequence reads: CASSPTTSGVYNEQFF. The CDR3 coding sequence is TGTGCCAGCAGCCCGACGACTAGCGGGGTTTACAATGAGCAGTTCTTC.

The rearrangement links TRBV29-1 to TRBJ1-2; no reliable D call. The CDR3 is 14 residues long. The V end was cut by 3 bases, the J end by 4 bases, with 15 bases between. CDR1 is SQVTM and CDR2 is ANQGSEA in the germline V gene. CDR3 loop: CSVDRESAGYGYTF. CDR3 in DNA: TGCAGCGTTGATAGGGAATCTGCGGGCTATGGCTACACCTTC. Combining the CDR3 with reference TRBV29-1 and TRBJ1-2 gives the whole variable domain SAVISQKPSRDICQRGTSLTIQCQVDSQVTMMFWYRQQPGQSLTLIATANQGSEATYESGFVIDKFPISRPNLTFSTLTVSNMSPEDSSIYLCSVDRESAGYGYTFGSGTRLTVV.

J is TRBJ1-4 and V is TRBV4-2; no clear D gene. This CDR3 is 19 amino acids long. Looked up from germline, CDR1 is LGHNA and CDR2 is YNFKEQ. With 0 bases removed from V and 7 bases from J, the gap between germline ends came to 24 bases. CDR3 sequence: CASSQELTAQLLLVEKLFF. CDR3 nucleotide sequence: TGTGCCAGCAGCCAAGAATTAACAGCCCAACTCTTGCTCGTTGAAAAACTGTTTTTT.

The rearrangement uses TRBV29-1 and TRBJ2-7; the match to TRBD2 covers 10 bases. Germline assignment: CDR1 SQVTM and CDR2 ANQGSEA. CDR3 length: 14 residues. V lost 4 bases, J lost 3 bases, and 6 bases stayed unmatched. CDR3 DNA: TGCAGCGTTGTCGGGTCTAGCGGGAGCTACGAGCAGTACTTC. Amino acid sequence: CSVVGSSGSYEQYF.